Sequencing of this T cell receptor (beta chain) was carried out in a study of vaccination effects on CD4 cells after COVID-19. With regard to this clone: Its antigen is not identified.

Here immunoSEQ multiplex PCR was the method, and the copy in TCRdb shows in-frame clones only, minus some. The table lists approximately 22,000 clones, 70% to 80% of them singletons. This CDR3 has 13 residues. Trimming took off 7 bases at V and 9 bases at J, with 16 bases between the two ends. Germline CDR1 reads MNHEY; CDR2 reads SVGAGI. ViraFEST assay sequencing came after antigen-specific CD4+ T cells were expanded with viral peptide pools. Scientists isolated CD4+ T cells after an approximately 10-day culture period ended. The individual was infected with SARS-CoV-2 between March and December 2020, as confirmed by PCR.

The TCR comes from a human donor who had a prior SARS-CoV-2 infection. The rearrangement uses TRBV6-5 and TRBJ1-5; D possibly corresponds to TRBD1 (5 bases). The sample consisted of CD4+ T cells from PBMCs cultured with a peptide pool, taken before COVID-19 vaccination. CDR3 region: CASKLNPQGPQHF. The CDR3 DNA reads TGTGCCAGCAAATTAAATCCCCAGGGGCCCCAGCATTTT.